The 20 T cell receptor beta chains given below trace back to one sample, sequenced in a study of CD8+ T cells in alopecia areata. cDNA prepared by RNA extraction and subsequent reverse transcription served as the template for sequencing. TCRdb's copy holds only in-frame clones and misses some; the assay was immunoSEQ multiplex PCR. There are about 200,000 clones in the sample; roughly three fifths occur only once, and about 5.3% lies in the top ten. Sequenced sample: CD8+ T cells sorted from blood. All receptors derive from a human donor in good health.

This chain links TRBV5-6 with TRBJ2-1; 9 nucleotides line up with TRBD1. CDR3 length: 14 residues. The V and J ends lost 4 bases and 5 bases, in that order; junction bases with no gene match: 4. Germline CDR1 SGHDT, CDR2 YYEEEE. CDR3 region: CASSGQGKDNEQFF. The CDR3 nucleotides are TGTGCCAGCAGCGGACAGGGGAAGGACAATGAGCAGTTCTTC.

The chain employs TRBV25-1 and TRBJ1-1; 7 nucleotides agree with TRBD1. The CDR3 is 15 residues long. V shed 5 bases, J shed 0 bases, and the junction held 6 bases outside the gene matches. The germline V gene has CDR1 MGHDK and CDR2 SYGVNS. CDR3 loop: CASSWGTDMNTEAFF. CDR3 sequence (DNA): TGTGCCAGCAGTTGGGGGACAGACATGAACACTGAAGCTTTCTTT. Variable domain in full (rest from reference TRBV25-1 and TRBJ1-1): EADIYQTPRYLVIGTGKKITLECSQTMGHDKMYWYQQDPGMELHLIHYSYGVNSTEKGDLSSESTVSRIRTEHFPLTLESARPSHTSQYLCASSWGTDMNTEAFFGQGTRLTVV.

The J gene is TRBJ2-1, the V gene TRBV9; 11 bases agree with TRBD2. The junction had 4 bases not matched to a gene; V was cut back by 4 bases and J by 7 bases. CDR3 length: 14 residues. Germline assignment: CDR1 SGDLS and CDR2 YYNGEE. The CDR3 sequence is CASSLAGGGNEQFF. The CDR3 DNA sequence: TGTGCCAGCAGCCTAGCGGGGGGCGGGAATGAGCAGTTCTTC.

The V and J genes are TRBV6-6 and TRBJ2-7; 7 bases align to TRBD1. Germline V CDR1 and CDR2: MNHNY, SVGAGI (reference sequence). The trim removed 5 bases at V and 6 bases at J, leaving 13 bases unmatched. The CDR3 sequence is 15 residues long. CDR3 nucleotides: TGTGCCAGCAGTGCCACAGGAGCCCCAGGGGGCGAGCAGTACTTC. It encodes CASSATGAPGGEQYF.

This sequence joins TRBV30 and TRBJ2-2; D is uncertain. The CDR3 totals 12 residues. Per the germline V gene, CDR1 is GTSNPN and CDR2 is SVGIG (reference sequence). The V end was cut by 5 bases, the J end by 3 bases, with 7 bases between. Here the CDR3 reads CAWFVDTGELFF. In nucleotides, the CDR3 is TGTGCCTGGTTTGTGGACACCGGGGAGCTGTTTTTT.

This clone was recorded once. This chain joins TRBV4-1 and TRBJ2-7; 7 bases match TRBD1. With V trimmed by 1 base and J by 4 bases, 7 bases remained unmatched. Germline V gene sequence: CDR1 MGHRA, CDR2 YSYEKL. CDR3 size: 15 residues. The CDR3 DNA sequence: TGCGCCAGCAGCCAAGTTTCGGACAGGCGTTACGAGCAGTACTTC. It encodes CASSQVSDRRYEQYF.

This clone showed up just a few times. The rearrangement joins TRBV4-2 to TRBJ2-3; D unclear. This CDR3 spans 14 amino acids. Germline V lookup: CDR1 LGHNA, CDR2 YNFKEQ. V was cut by 3 bases and J by 4 bases, with 11 bases left in between. Here the CDR3 reads CASSQGIDADTQYF. The DNA of the CDR3 is TGTGCCAGCAGCCAGGGTATAGATGCAGATACGCAGTATTTT.

V usage is TRBV14 and J usage is TRBJ2-5; D gene ambiguous. Germline values: CDR1 SGHDN, CDR2 FVKESK. The CDR3 has 12 amino acids. V was clipped by 4 bases and J by 0 bases, with 3 bases between them. The CDR3 loop is CASSLYQETQYF. The CDR3, as DNA: TGTGCCAGCAGCCTGTACCAAGAGACCCAGTACTTC. Full variable domain (outside the CDR3, taken from reference TRBV14 and TRBJ2-5): EAGVTQFPSHSVIEKGQTVTLRCDPISGHDNLYWYRRVMGKEIKFLLHFVKESKQDESGMPNNRFLAERTGGTYSTLKVQPAELEDSGVYFCASSLYQETQYFGPGTRLLVL.

This chain links TRBV11-1 with TRBJ2-7; D is ambiguous. The germline V gene has CDR1 SGHAT and CDR2 FQDESV (reference sequence). Trimming shortened V by 5 bases and J by 2 bases, and 4 bases separated the two germline ends. The CDR3 consists of 11 residues. This CDR3 reads CASSRTYEQYF. In nucleotides, the CDR3 is TGTGCCAGCAGCCGAACCTACGAGCAGTACTTC.

A single count supports this clone. The J gene is TRBJ2-7, the V gene TRBV7-9, with 8 bases lining up with TRBD1. The trim removed 5 bases at V and 6 bases at J, leaving 9 bases unmatched. Germline CDR1 SEHNR, CDR2 FQNEAQ (reference sequence). This CDR3 comprises 14 residues. The CDR3 protein is CASSTGQGEGEQYF. CDR3 DNA: TGTGCCAGCAGCACCGGACAGGGCGAAGGCGAGCAGTACTTC.

This clone was seen a handful of times. The gene calls are TRBV13 and TRBJ2-1; D gene unclear. The V and J ends lost 8 bases and 4 bases respectively, with 12 bases between them. The CDR3 covers 13 residues. CDR1 and CDR2 (germline): PRHDT, FYEKMQ (reference sequence). The CDR3 loop is CASSDVRYNEQFF. The CDR3 nucleotides are TGTGCCAGCTCAGACGTGCGGTACAATGAGCAGTTCTTC. The variable domain in full, completed from reference TRBV13 and TRBJ2-1, reads AAGVIQSPRHLIKEKRETATLKCYPIPRHDTVYWYQQGPGQDPQFLISFYEKMQSDKGSIPDRFSAQQFSDYHSELNMSSLELGDSALYFCASSDVRYNEQFFGPGTRLTVL.

This clone was observed a few times. The chain recombines TRBV7-8 with TRBJ2-7; 7 bases fit TRBD2. Per germline, CDR1 SGHVS and CDR2 FQNEAQ. The CDR3 covers 15 residues. With V trimmed by 3 bases and J by 0 bases, 5 bases remained unmatched. The CDR3 region is CASSFLRDYSYEQYF. The CDR3 coding sequence is TGTGCCAGCAGCTTCCTGAGGGACTACTCCTACGAGCAGTACTTC.

The chain links TRBV29-1 to TRBJ2-7, with D perhaps TRBD1 (6 bases). The germline gives CDR1 SQVTM, CDR2 ANQGSEA. V gave up 6 bases and J gave up 6 bases, with 24 bases separating them. The CDR3 is 15 residues long. The chain's CDR3 is CSVRLTNDRPGEQYF. In nucleotides, the CDR3 is TGCAGCGTCCGTCTGACCAACGACAGGCCGGGCGAGCAGTACTTC.

The rearrangement links TRBV25-1 to TRBJ2-1; D is unresolved. Germline loops: CDR1 MGHDK, CDR2 SYGVNS. This CDR3 is 13 amino acids long. Trimming shortened V by 2 bases and J by 7 bases, and 9 bases separated the two germline ends. Written as DNA, the CDR3 is TGTGCCAGCAGTGAAGGGTCAGATAATGAGCAGTTCTTC. It encodes CASSEGSDNEQFF.

The V and J genes are TRBV6-1 and TRBJ1-1, with TRBD1 identical over 7 bases. The CDR3 spans 15 residues. Germline values: CDR1 MNHNS, CDR2 SASEGT. Unmatched junction bases numbered 3, after V lost 2 bases and J lost 0 bases. Written as DNA, the CDR3 is TGTGCCAGCAGTGAACGGGACAGACTGAACACTGAAGCTTTCTTT. This gives the protein CASSERDRLNTEAFF.

This clone was counted between two and nine times. The chain has TRBV6-5 and TRBJ2-1, with D unresolved. V dropped 2 bases and J dropped 9 bases, with 5 bases sitting between them. Germline loops: CDR1 MNHEY, CDR2 SVGAGI. The CDR3 spans 11 residues. CDR3 nucleotides: TGTGCCAGCAGTTACGCTGGTGAGCAGTTCTTC. Protein: CASSYAGEQFF.

The rearrangement uses TRBV12-5 and TRBJ1-1, with D possibly TRBD1 on 6 matching bases. Germline CDR1 reads LGHNT; CDR2 reads FRNRAP. The V gene lost 7 bases and the J gene lost 5 bases, with 14 bases spanning the gap. The CDR3 extends over 13 amino acids. CDR3 in amino acids: CASAQGRGTEAFF. DNA for the CDR3: TGTGCTAGTGCTCAGGGGAGGGGGACTGAAGCTTTCTTT.

With respect to this clone: The sample holds other DNA sequences that translate to the same CDR3. The chain links TRBV5-6 to TRBJ1-1; D is undetermined. V lost 4 bases and J lost 4, with 8 bases in between. CDR1 is SGHDT and CDR2 is YYEEEE in the germline V gene. This CDR3 is built from 12 residues. The CDR3 region is CASSLGSTEAFF. In DNA form, the CDR3 reads TGTGCCAGCAGCCTGGGTAGCACTGAAGCTTTCTTT.

This chain links TRBV6-6 with TRBJ2-7, with unresolved D. CDR1 MNHNY and CDR2 SVGAGI come from the germline V gene (reference sequence). V gave up 6 bases and J gave up 2 bases, with 5 bases separating them. The CDR3 spans 11 residues. The CDR3 spells CASSPAYEQYF. CDR3 sequence (DNA): TGTGCCAGCAGCCCCGCCTACGAGCAGTACTTC.

This clone was observed once. This chain joins TRBV27 and TRBJ1-2; 10 bases agree with TRBD1. The CDR3 extends over 13 amino acids. V trimming: 2 bases; J trimming: 8 bases; junction bases outside the gene matches: 2. The germline V gene encodes CDR1 MNHEY and CDR2 SMNVEV (reference sequence). CDR3 amino acids: CASSLRTGGGYTF. As DNA, the CDR3 is TGTGCCAGCAGTTTAAGGACAGGGGGAGGCTACACCTTC.